Following are 17 T cell receptor beta chains from one sample sequenced in a study of tumor-infiltrating lymphocytes in primary liver carcinoma. TCR beta cDNA was prepared out of approximately 470 ng total RNA by means of a constant-region primer. Library construction for TCR beta comprised three nested multiplex PCR rounds performed with slightly modified ARM-PCR. Both of the initial two PCR rounds ran for nine to ten cycles and employed TRBV1-TRBV30 forward primers alongside a C-beta reverse primer. TCRdb redid the calling of the multiplex PCR reads with MiXCR, one entry per CDR3 protein. The sample records fewer than 350,000 distinct CDR3 sequences, 65% being singletons. Germline DNA was also extracted, with blood RNA taken from unsorted whole blood. Sequenced input: peripheral blood. The receptors were gathered from a man in his forties with primary liver carcinoma and hepatitis B virus infection.

A note on this clonotype: Germline and junction disagree at one end, which may indicate a read error. The chain uses TRBV28 and TRBJ1-2; possibly TRBD1 for D (6 bases). The CDR3 consists of 14 residues. The V gene's germline CDR1 is MDHEN and CDR2 SYDVKM. The DNA of the CDR3 is TGTGTCAGCAGTCTAACGGGACAAAACTATGGCTACACCTTC. As protein: CVSSLTGQNYGYTF.

The CDR3 here is CASSLSGRRETQYF. DNA of the CDR3: TGTGCCAGCAGCCTTAGCGGGAGGAGAGAGACCCAGTACTTC. V and J are TRBV5-6 and TRBJ2-5; 10 positions agree with TRBD2. Germline V gene data show CDR1 as SGHDT and CDR2 as YYEEEE. This CDR3 is 14 amino acids long. Trimming cost V 4 bases and J 4 bases; bases outside gene matches: 4.

The rearrangement joins TRBV11-2 to TRBJ2-5, with D possibly called TRBD1 or TRBD2 (6 bases each). Germline CDR1 is SGHAT and CDR2 is FQNNGV. CDR3 length: 14 amino acids. V was cut by 6 bases and J by 7 bases, with 18 bases left in between. CDR3 coding DNA: TGTGCCAGCAGATTGGTTTACGGAGGGGGGACCCAGTACTTC. Encoded protein: CASRLVYGGGTQYF.

Of note for this clonotype: The CDR3 carries no conserved terminal phenylalanine or tryptophan, so it likely arises from a read error. The chain has TRBV12-3 or TRBV12-4 and TRBJ2-1, with 10 bases aligning to TRBD2. CDR3 size: 14 residues. The V and J ends lost 9 bases and 8 bases, in that order; junction bases with no gene match: 10. The CDR3: CASRRTSGSHEQFL. The CDR3 DNA is TGTGCCAGTAGACGGACTAGCGGAAGCCATGAGCAGTTCCTC.

Remarks on this clonotype: A much larger clone sits a single nucleotide away, making a read error possible. The chain couples TRBV6-2 or TRBV6-3 to TRBJ2-1; the D is unclear. The CDR3 covers 12 residues. CDR1 MNHEY and CDR2 SVGEGT come from the germline V gene. Deletions cut 5 bases from V and 9 bases from J, with 11 bases between. CDR3 in DNA: TGTGCCAGCAGTCATTCGGAGTTTGAGCAGTTCTTC. Its translation is CASSHSEFEQFF.

Comment on this clonotype: The conserved closing phenylalanine or tryptophan is absent in this CDR3, likely reflecting a read error. V gene TRBV6-2 or TRBV6-3 combines with J gene TRBJ2-1; D is perhaps TRBD1 (7 bases). This CDR3 spans 20 amino acids. V was trimmed by 10 bases and J by 6 bases, leaving 37 bases between them. Germline V lookup: CDR1 MNHEY, CDR2 SVGEGT. The CDR3 DNA reads TGTGCCATCGATCAAACTAGGACTCAGGGGGGCGCTGAATTGAGCAATGAGCAGTTCCTC. Its translation: CAIDQTRTQGGAELSNEQFL.

The rearrangement joins TRBV11-2 to TRBJ2-1; 8 bases align to TRBD1. This CDR3 region has 15 residues. V was clipped by 2 bases and J by 5 bases; unmatched bases: 5. The germline gives CDR1 SGHAT, CDR2 FQNNGV. CDR3 in DNA: TGTGCCAGCAGCTTACCTGTACAGGGGGACAATGAGCAGTTCTTC. This sequence encodes CASSLPVQGDNEQFF.

The genes are TRBV28 and TRBJ2-5, with 9 bases identical to TRBD1. Germline-derived CDR1 and CDR2 are MDHEN and SYDVKM. CDR3 length: 15 amino acids. The V gene end was trimmed by 6 bases and the J gene end by 9 bases; junction bases not matched to a gene: 14. CDR3 DNA: TGTGCCAGCAGAATCCCGGGACAGGGTCCCGAGGCCCAGTACTTC. Translation: CASRIPGQGPEAQYF.

Of note for this clonotype: A much larger clone is a single base away; this may be a read error. The chain links TRBV10-3 to TRBJ1-6; 9 nucleotides agree with TRBD1. The CDR3 has 15 residues. In germline, CDR1 is ENHRY, CDR2 SYGVKD. The CDR3 DNA follows: TGTGCCATCAGTGAAGGACAGGGGCAAGATTCAACCCTCCACTTT. The encoded protein is CAISEGQGQDSTLHF.

This clonotype was recorded at least ten times. V is TRBV6-5 and J is TRBJ2-6; TRBD1 agrees at 7 bases. Germline V lookup: CDR1 MNHEY, CDR2 SVGAGI. Trimming at V came to 2 bases and at J to 0 bases, leaving 7 bases not matched to a gene. CDR3 size: 18 residues. The CDR3 loop reads CASSYDRVPSSGANVLTF. The CDR3 DNA reads as TGTGCCAGCAGTTACGACAGGGTCCCTTCCTCTGGGGCCAACGTCCTGACTTTC.

This clonotype was seen more than once but under ten times. The chain couples TRBV14 to TRBJ2-2; 14 positions agree with TRBD2. Germline V gene sequence: CDR1 SGHDN, CDR2 FVKESK. The CDR3 is 22 residues long. V gave up 4 bases and J gave up 0 bases; unmatched junction bases: 16. CDR3 sequence reads: CASSPQTWQGLAGASNTGELFF. The CDR3 coding sequence is TGTGCCAGCAGCCCCCAAACCTGGCAGGGACTAGCGGGAGCCTCGAACACCGGGGAGCTGTTTTTT.

Comments on this clonotype: At one boundary the junction diverges from the germline segment, which might be a read error. J is TRBJ2-3 and V is TRBV2; 7 nucleotides agree with TRBD1. CDR1 SNHLY and CDR2 FYNNEI come from the germline V gene. The CDR3 is made up of 15 amino acids. The CDR3 coding sequence is TGTACCAGCAGTGACGCACAGGGGATTTTCGATACGCAGTATTTT. Amino acids: CTSSDAQGIFDTQYF.

This rearrangement joins TRBV6-5 to TRBJ2-2, with TRBD1 matching over 9 bases. Trimming at V came to 7 bases and at J to 5 bases, leaving 5 bases not matched to a gene. The CDR3 covers 14 residues. Looked up from germline, CDR1 is MNHEY and CDR2 is SVGAGI. The CDR3 DNA follows: TGTGCCAGCACGACAGGGGGGAATACCGGGGAGCTGTTTTTT. It encodes CASTTGGNTGELFF.

This clonotype was recorded many times. The chain employs TRBV5-4 and TRBJ2-2; 12 bases map to TRBD2. This CDR3 spans 15 amino acids. V dropped 3 bases and J dropped 7; count of bases not matched to a gene: 4. Per the germline V gene, CDR1 is SGHNT and CDR2 is YYREEE (reference sequence). CDR3 region: CASSSSGRADGELFF. CDR3 nucleotides: TGTGCCAGCAGCTCTAGCGGGAGGGCCGACGGGGAGCTGTTTTTT.

As to this clonotype: A read error may explain this, as a much larger clone is one base away. V gene TRBV6-2 or TRBV6-3 combines with J gene TRBJ1-5, with unresolved D. The CDR3 is 13 amino acids. Germline loops: CDR1 MNHEY, CDR2 SVGEGT. The CDR3 spells CANSYQLNQPQHF. CDR3 DNA: TGTGCCAACAGTTATCAGCTTAATCAGCCCCAGCATTTT.

This clonotype appeared many times. This chain links TRBV4-1 with TRBJ2-3; no reliable D call. Germline V lookup: CDR1 MGHRA, CDR2 YSYEKL. V dropped 0 bases and J dropped 3 bases, with 10 bases sitting between them. The CDR3 is 15 residues long. The CDR3 region is CASSQDWVETDTQYF. The CDR3 nucleotides read TGCGCCAGCAGCCAAGATTGGGTAGAAACAGATACGCAGTATTTT.

Details on this clonotype: This could be a read error, since a much larger clone is one nucleotide away. The chain couples TRBV13 to TRBJ2-1; D may be TRBD1 (5 bases). The CDR3 consists of 13 residues. Germline loops: CDR1 PRHDT, CDR2 FYEKMQ (reference sequence). As DNA, the CDR3 is TGTGCCAACAGCAGCAGGGTGGGCAATGAGCAGTTCTTC. Translated, it gives CANSSRVGNEQFF.